The 24 T cell receptor beta chains in this list originate from one sample, sequenced in a study of identifying expanded T cells in peripheral blood. Sequencing was performed with immunoSEQ multiplex PCR; in TCRdb, only in-frame clones are kept and a portion is missing. The sample has about 50,000 clones, approximately 86% seen once. Sequencing was carried out using blood. The receptors shown here come from a person between 18 and 75 years old in good health.

This rearrangement joins TRBV5-4 to TRBJ1-2, with 9 bases matching TRBD1. From germline, CDR1 is SGHNT and CDR2 YYREEE (reference sequence). V gave up 4 bases and J gave up 8 bases; unmatched junction bases: 6. The CDR3 sequence is 13 residues long. DNA for the CDR3: TGTGCCAGCAGCCGCACAGGGGGCGACGGCTACACCTTC. This gives the protein CASSRTGGDGYTF.

This sequence joins TRBV6-5 and TRBJ2-2; 9 bases line up with TRBD1. The CDR3 is 15 residues long. In germline, CDR1 is MNHEY, CDR2 SVGAGI. The V segment lost 6 bases and the J segment 6 bases; nucleotides outside the gene matches: 8. In DNA, the CDR3 is TGTGCCAGCAGACGGACAGGGGTTAGTGCCGGGGAGCTGTTTTTT. Translated: CASRRTGVSAGELFF.

This clone was counted only a few times. The chain recombines TRBV19 with TRBJ1-1; no clear D gene. Germline V lookup: CDR1 LNHDA, CDR2 SQIVND (reference sequence). Trimming removed 7 bases at V and 1 base at J, with 13 bases between. The CDR3 loop spans 14 amino acids. The CDR3 sequence is CASKGFGENTEAFF. The CDR3 DNA follows: TGTGCCAGTAAAGGATTCGGGGAGAACACTGAAGCTTTCTTT.

The V gene is TRBV6-1, the J gene TRBJ2-3, with D possibly called TRBD1 or TRBD2 (6 bases each). V lost 4 bases to trimming and J lost 3 bases, with 14 bases between them. In germline, CDR1 is MNHNS, CDR2 SASEGT. The CDR3 is 15 residues long. CDR3 sequence reads: CASSGGRGMTDTQYF. CDR3 DNA: TGTGCCAGCAGTGGGGGGCGGGGTATGACAGATACGCAGTATTTT.

The J gene is TRBJ2-5, the V gene TRBV5-4; a weak D match, TRBD1 (6 bases). V was shortened by 2 bases and J by 6 bases, with 20 bases between the two germline ends. This CDR3 spans 16 amino acids. The germline CDR1 and CDR2 sequences are SGHNT and YYREEE (reference sequence). The CDR3 DNA reads as TGTGCCAGCAGCTTCCACAGGGTCTCCGGGACGAAGACCCAGTACTTC. Its protein product is CASSFHRVSGTKTQYF.

This clone was recorded a few times. The V call is TRBV4-2, the J call TRBJ1-2, with D tentatively TRBD1 (6 bases). There are 11 residues in the CDR3. V was cut by 5 bases and J by 7 bases, with 8 bases left in between. The germline CDR1 and CDR2 sequences are LGHNA and YNFKEQ. The CDR3, as DNA: TGTGCCAGCAGCTCACAGGGTGGCTACACCTTC. Translation: CASSSQGGYTF.

This chain connects TRBV2 to TRBJ2-3; the match to TRBD2 covers 7 bases. This CDR3 comprises 16 residues. V was pared by 4 bases and J by 0 bases, with 7 bases of the junction left unmatched. CDR1 and CDR2 (germline): SNHLY, FYNNEI. The CDR3 sequence is CASSVSGMTSTDTQYF. Written as DNA, the CDR3 is TGTGCCAGCAGTGTCAGCGGGATGACTAGCACAGATACGCAGTATTTT.

To note about this clone: The junction shows a germline mismatch at one end, possibly a read error. The chain has TRBV7-9 and TRBJ2-6; tentatively, D is TRBD1 (6 bases). CDR3 size: 15 residues. Germline V lookup: CDR1 SEHNR, CDR2 FQNEAQ (reference sequence). The CDR3 loop is CASRLAGAGANVLTF. As DNA, the CDR3 is TGTGCCAGCAGATTAGCAGGGGCTGGGGCCAACGTCCTGACTTTC.

This clone was recorded a few times. The chain has TRBV2 and TRBJ1-3, with D perhaps matching TRBD1 (5 bases). This CDR3 spans 12 amino acids. Germline assignment: CDR1 SNHLY and CDR2 FYNNEI. V gave up 6 bases and J gave up 9 bases, with 12 bases separating them. The CDR3 DNA is TGTGCCAGCAGGGGACTACCGGCCACCATATATTTT. It is translated as CASRGLPATIYF.

The V call is TRBV5-1, the J call TRBJ2-1; 7 bases map to TRBD1. Germline V gene data show CDR1 as SGHRS and CDR2 as YFSETQ. The CDR3 spans 14 residues. V shed 0 bases, J shed 9 bases, and the junction held 6 bases outside the gene matches. The CDR3, as DNA: TGCGCCAGCAGCTTGGCTTCTAGGGGGCGTGAGCAGTTCTTC. As protein: CASSLASRGREQFF.

The chain combines TRBV5-1 with TRBJ1-1; possibly TRBD1 for D (6 bases). This CDR3 spans 15 amino acids. V lost 0 bases and J lost 4, with 13 bases in between. Germline V gene data show CDR1 as SGHRS and CDR2 as YFSETQ. CDR3 region: CASSLDARGGTEAFF. CDR3 nucleotide sequence: TGCGCCAGCAGCTTGGACGCCAGGGGAGGCACTGAAGCTTTCTTT.

This chain joins TRBV9 and TRBJ2-2; 8 bases agree with TRBD2. The ends lost 1 base at V and 5 bases at J; junction bases unmatched: 7. The CDR3 totals 16 residues. Germline V gene data show CDR1 as SGDLS and CDR2 as YYNGEE. CDR3 loop: CASSVNPGGQTGELFF. DNA of the CDR3: TGTGCCAGCAGCGTAAACCCGGGGGGGCAAACCGGGGAGCTGTTTTTT.

The chain combines TRBV19 with TRBJ2-4, with D perhaps matching TRBD2 (6 bases). Per the germline V gene, CDR1 is LNHDA and CDR2 is SQIVND (reference sequence). CDR3 size: 12 residues. Between the trimmed V and J ends, which lost 4 bases and 8 bases, there was a span of 9 bases. The CDR3 DNA reads as TGTGCCAGTAGTACCGGCGGGGACATTCAGTACTTC. Encoded protein: CASSTGGDIQYF.

A single count supports this clone. The chain has TRBV19 and TRBJ1-2, with 12 bases fitting TRBD1. The CDR3 totals 14 residues. Germline CDR1 and CDR2: LNHDA and SQIVND (reference sequence). V lost 10 bases to trimming and J lost 7 bases; unmatched junction nucleotides: 10. CDR3 sequence reads: CATHPGQGATGYTF. The CDR3 bases are TGTGCCACCCATCCGGGACAGGGGGCAACTGGCTACACCTTC.

About this clone: An end of the junction differs from the germline gene, which may be a read error. Other DNA variants within this sample encode the same CDR3. J is TRBJ2-7 and V is TRBV15, with TRBD2 matching 8 bases. Germline V gene lookup returns CDR1 LNHNV and CDR2 YYDKDF (reference sequence). The CDR3 has 15 amino acids. The CDR3 sequence is CATSREGSGVYEQYF. CDR3 bases: TGTGCCACCAGCAGAGAGGGTAGCGGGGTCTACGAGCAGTACTTT.

The chain has TRBV7-9 and TRBJ1-3; no reliable D call. V shed 1 base and J shed 2 bases, with 9 bases lying between them. The CDR3 has 15 residues. Germline CDR1 is SEHNR and CDR2 is FQNEAQ (reference sequence). The CDR3 is CASSLDGSPGNTIYF. As DNA, the CDR3 is TGTGCCAGCAGCTTAGATGGCTCCCCTGGAAACACCATATATTTT.

The chain is built from TRBV19 and TRBJ2-3; 9 positions match TRBD2. The CDR3 extends over 12 amino acids. The germline V gene has CDR1 LNHDA and CDR2 SQIVND (reference sequence). V lost 7 bases and J lost 9; bases outside the gene matches: 5. The CDR3 sequence is CASKRREGTQYF. In DNA, the CDR3 is TGTGCCAGTAAGCGGCGGGAGGGGACGCAGTATTTT.

The chain is built from TRBV5-4 and TRBJ1-2, with D possibly being TRBD1 (5 bases). Germline loops: CDR1 SGHNT, CDR2 YYREEE (reference sequence). The CDR3 contains 15 residues. V lost 2 bases and J 1 base, leaving 12 bases between the germline ends. CDR3 in DNA: TGTGCCAGCAGCTTTCAAGGGGCGATTAACTATGGCTACACCTTC. Translation: CASSFQGAINYGYTF.

This rearrangement joins TRBV7-6 to TRBJ2-5; 9 bases agree with TRBD2. Per the germline V gene, CDR1 is SGHVS and CDR2 is FNYEAQ. This CDR3 has 16 residues. Trimming at V came to 0 bases and at J to 5 bases, leaving 7 bases not matched to a gene. The CDR3 reads CASSLAGRGGGETQYF. In nucleotides, the CDR3 is TGTGCCAGCAGCTTAGCCGGGCGGGGGGGCGGTGAGACCCAGTACTTC.

The V and J genes are TRBV12-5 and TRBJ1-2, with D possibly matching TRBD1 (5 bases). Germline V gene data show CDR1 as LGHNT and CDR2 as FRNRAP. The CDR3 runs 12 residues. The V gene lost 6 bases and the J gene lost 3 bases, with 8 bases spanning the gap. In DNA, the CDR3 is TGTGCTAGTGGCCGGACATACTATGGCTACACCTTC. This encodes CASGRTYYGYTF.

The chain carries TRBV6-4 and TRBJ1-1; D may be TRBD1 (6 bases). Trimming shortened V by 6 bases and J by 1 base, and 12 bases separated the two germline ends. The V gene's germline CDR1 is MRHNA and CDR2 SNTAGT. This CDR3 is built from 14 residues. CDR3: CASRGGRGNTEAFF. CDR3 in DNA: TGTGCCAGCAGGGGGGGGCGCGGGAACACTGAAGCTTTCTTT.

The chain links TRBV9 to TRBJ2-5, with 11 bases aligning to TRBD2. V lost 0 bases to trimming and J lost 5 bases; unmatched junction nucleotides: 6. The CDR3 consists of 16 residues. Germline CDR1 reads SGDLS; CDR2 reads YYNGEE. The CDR3, as DNA: TGTGCCAGCAGCGTAGTAGCGGGGGGGCCGGAGGAGACCCAGTACTTC. Translated: CASSVVAGGPEETQYF.

The V and J genes are TRBV11-2 and TRBJ2-7; 8 bases agree with TRBD1. V shed 5 bases, J shed 2 bases, and the junction held 5 bases outside the gene matches. CDR1 SGHAT and CDR2 FQNNGV come from the germline V gene. The length of the CDR3 is 14 residues. CDR3 protein: CASSTDRGPYEQYF. For the CDR3, the DNA is TGTGCCAGCAGCACCGACAGGGGACCCTACGAGCAGTACTTC.

The rearrangement joins TRBV5-4 to TRBJ2-3; 9 bases agree with TRBD2. Germline V lookup: CDR1 SGHNT, CDR2 YYREEE (reference sequence). Trimming at V came to 4 bases and at J to 2 bases, leaving 11 bases not matched to a gene. This CDR3 has 17 amino acids. The CDR3 DNA follows: TGTGCCAGCAGCAAAGTGGCGGGAGGGGGAGACACAGATACGCAGTATTTT. Amino acid sequence: CASSKVAGGGDTDTQYF.